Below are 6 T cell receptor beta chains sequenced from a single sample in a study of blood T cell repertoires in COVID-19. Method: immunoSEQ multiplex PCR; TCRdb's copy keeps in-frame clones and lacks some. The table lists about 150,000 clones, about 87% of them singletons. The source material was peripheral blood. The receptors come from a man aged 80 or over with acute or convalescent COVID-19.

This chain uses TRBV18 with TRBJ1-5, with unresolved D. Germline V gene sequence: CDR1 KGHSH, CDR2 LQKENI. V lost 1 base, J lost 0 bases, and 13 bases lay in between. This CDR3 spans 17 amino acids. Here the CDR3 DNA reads TGTGCCAGCTCACCACAGGGAGCCACCCTTAGCAATCAGCCCCAGCATTTT. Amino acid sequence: CASSPQGATLSNQPQHF.

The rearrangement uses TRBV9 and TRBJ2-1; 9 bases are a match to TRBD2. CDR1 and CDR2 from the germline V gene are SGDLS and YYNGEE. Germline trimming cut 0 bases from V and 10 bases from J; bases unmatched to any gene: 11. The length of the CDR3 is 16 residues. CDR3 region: CASSVAGLAGPGEQFF. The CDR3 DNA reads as TGTGCCAGCAGCGTAGCTGGCCTAGCGGGGCCCGGGGAGCAGTTCTTC. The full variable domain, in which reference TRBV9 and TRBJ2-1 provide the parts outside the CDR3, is DSGVTQTPKHLITATGQRVTLRCSPRSGDLSVYWYQQSLDQGLQFLIQYYNGEERAKGNILERFSAQQFPDLHSELNLSSLELGDSALYFCASSVAGLAGPGEQFFGPGTRLTVL.

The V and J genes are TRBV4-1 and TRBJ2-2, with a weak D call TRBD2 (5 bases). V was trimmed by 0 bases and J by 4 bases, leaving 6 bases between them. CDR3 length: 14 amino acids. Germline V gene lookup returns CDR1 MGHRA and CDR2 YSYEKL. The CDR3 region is CASSQERGTGELFF. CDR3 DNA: TGCGCCAGCAGCCAAGAACGGGGCACCGGGGAGCTGTTTTTT.

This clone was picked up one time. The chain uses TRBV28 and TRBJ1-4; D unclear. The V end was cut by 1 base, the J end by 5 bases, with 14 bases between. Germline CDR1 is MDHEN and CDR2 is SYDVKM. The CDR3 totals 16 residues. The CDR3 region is CASSLYAAGVNEKLFF. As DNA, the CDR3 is TGTGCCAGCAGTTTATATGCGGCCGGGGTAAATGAAAAACTGTTTTTT.

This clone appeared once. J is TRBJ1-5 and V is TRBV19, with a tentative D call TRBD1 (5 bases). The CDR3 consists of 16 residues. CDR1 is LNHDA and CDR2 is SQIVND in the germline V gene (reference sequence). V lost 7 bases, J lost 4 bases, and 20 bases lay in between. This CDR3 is CASTRRGGDQNQPQHF. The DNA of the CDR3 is TGTGCCAGTACCCGGCGTGGAGGGGACCAAAATCAGCCCCAGCATTTT. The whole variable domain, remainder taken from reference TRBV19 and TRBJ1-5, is DGGITQSPKYLFRKEGQNVTLSCEQNLNHDAMYWYRQDPGQGLRLIYYSQIVNDFQKGDIAEGYSVSREKKESFPLTVTSAQKNPTAFYLCASTRRGGDQNQPQHFGDGTRLSIL.

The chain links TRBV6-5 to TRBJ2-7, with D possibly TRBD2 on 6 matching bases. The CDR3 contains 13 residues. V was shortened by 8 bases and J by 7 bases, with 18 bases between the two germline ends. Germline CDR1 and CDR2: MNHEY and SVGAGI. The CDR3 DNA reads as TGTGCCAGCTCAGGGACTTCGTGGGAGGAGCAGTACTTC. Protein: CASSGTSWEEQYF.